This T cell receptor (beta chain) derives from a study of tumor-infiltrating lymphocytes in primary liver carcinoma. A constant-region primer served to make TCR beta cDNA from around 500 ng total RNA. Slightly modified ARM-PCR, run as three nested multiplex PCR rounds, produced the TCR beta libraries. TCRdb reanalysed the multiplex PCR reads using MiXCR and keeps one entry per CDR3 protein. This sample has more than 70,000 distinct CDR3 sequences, with more than 65% found just once. As regards this clonotype: The antigen is unknown. One end of the junction fails to match germline, which may point to a read error.

Co-extracted RNA and DNA came from roughly 20-30 mg of unsorted bulk tissue. Whole-study findings and limits: Merely some 8-25% of top clones spanned all five tumor regions.

This TCR came from a man aged 40-55 years with primary liver carcinoma and hepatitis B virus infection. The sequenced sample consisted of liver tumor tissue from sampling region 1. Subset indicated: tumor region T1, superior pole.

CDR3 DNA: TGTGCGAGCAGCTCACGGGACAGCCCCATCTCCTACAATGAGCAGTTCTTC. Encoded protein: CASSSRDSPISYNEQFF. The rearrangement joins TRBV5-6 to TRBJ2-1; 7 bases fit TRBD1. This CDR3 comprises 17 residues. Germline V lookup: CDR1 SGHDT, CDR2 YYEEEE.